The TCR beta chain under discussion was sequenced for a study of radiotherapy plus CTLA-4 blockade in lung cancer (dated by TCRdb to the late 2010s). Regarding the research as a whole: Objective responses occurred in roughly 19% of enrolled patients, and around 29% achieved disease control.

In this study, focal radiation therapy paired with CTLA-4 blockade (ipilimumab) was tested in patients who had chemo-refractory metastatic non-small-cell lung cancer. To prepare the library, the immunoSEQ multiplex PCR assay was applied. TCRdb mirrors the immuneACCESS table, restricted to in-frame sequences. Some clones are absent from its copies; in checked studies, under half trace to an unresolved V gene, and the reason for the others is unknown. The table for this sample lists about 48,000 clones; around 88% of them were counted only once. Of the sample, about 17% is held by the ten largest clones. Study-level results and caveats: The strongest predictors of response were reported to be early dynamic shifts in blood T cell clones along with a rise in serum interferon-beta following radiation. TCR clones derived from tumors expanded in peripheral blood after treatment with radiotherapy and ipilimumab.

The germline V gene sets CDR1 to SGHRS and CDR2 to YFSETQ. Inclusive of the bounding cysteine and phenylalanine, the CDR3 is 13 residues long. The retained sequence is limited to the CDR3, 39 bases, with the frame set at the first base. V lost 2 bases and J lost 6 bases; the stretch between them is 11 bases long. Note on this clone: Its cognate antigen has yet to be identified. No base quality values were provided; no much bigger clone lies one nucleotide off.

The receptor was derived from a human donor with non-small cell lung cancer that progressed on radiotherapy plus ipilimumab. Some clones in this sample may be carry-over from other donors' samples. Recombination joined TRBV5-1 with TRBJ1-2, with a weak D call of TRBD1 (6 bases match). The input for sequencing was peripheral blood, taken from a patient treated with radiotherapy plus ipilimumab. The DNA sequence is given as TGCGCCAGCAGCTTCACAGGGACTAATGGCTACACCTTC. Its translation is CASSFTGTNGYTF. Supplemented by the reference TRBV5-1 and TRBJ1-2 proteins around the CDR3, the complete variable domain is KAGVTQTPRYLIKTRGQQVTLSCSPISGHRSVSWYQQTPGQGLQFLFEYFSETQRNKGNFPGRFSGRQFSNSRSEMNVSTLELGDSALYLCASSFTGTNGYTFGSGTRLTVV.